This T cell receptor beta chain was observed in a study of cytomegalovirus exposure and HLA in healthy donors. General study findings and limits: Reportedly, cytomegalovirus status was diagnosed with high sensitivity and specificity. The study put under 200 TCR beta chains on its list as cytomegalovirus-associated. Specificity for CMV antigens was confirmed in vitro for a few of the CMV-associated chains.

V shed 0 bases and J shed 5 bases, with 16 bases lying between them. CDR3 size: 16 residues. Germline lookup yields CDR1 MNHEY and CDR2 SVGAGI. Generated by immunoSEQ multiplex PCR, the TCRdb table keeps only in-frame clones and is missing some. The sample lists 250,000 to 300,000 clones, around 90% occurring once. It was the approximately 130-subject validation cohort, separate from the roughly 700-subject first cohort, to which the donors belonged. Remarks on this clone: Its antigen is currently unknown.

The TCR originated in a woman younger than 30 in good health and CMV-seronegative. Material: PBMCs. This chain joins TRBV6-5 and TRBJ1-1; D perhaps matches TRBD1 (6 bases). CDR3 nucleotides: TGTGCCAGCAGTTACTCTTTGCAGGGGCCTCGGACTGAAGCTTTCTTT. Protein sequence: CASSYSLQGPRTEAFF.